Below are 26 T cell receptor beta chains sequenced from a single sample in a study of CD8 T cells in ankylosing spondylitis. Each CDR3 protein gets one entry after TCRdb re-called the 5' RACE reads with MiXCR. Of more than 150,000 distinct CDR3 sequences listed, 18% were seen once; the top ten hold about 4.3%. The specimen sequenced was blood, either unsorted or a sorted T cell fraction (not recorded which). Receptors originate from a male donor aged 10-29 years with ankylosing spondylitis or in good health (not recorded which).

The chain employs TRBV20-1 and TRBJ2-7; D is possibly TRBD2 (6 bases). V was cut by 0 bases and J by 5 bases, with 17 bases left in between. CDR1 and CDR2 (germline): DFQATT, SNEGSKA (reference sequence). This CDR3 contains 15 residues. CDR3 DNA sequence: TGCAGTGCTAGAGATCCCGGGAGAACGGCGAACGAGCAGTACTTC. This sequence encodes CSARDPGRTANEQYF.

The CDR3 DNA is TGCAGTGTGACTAGCGGGATTTCCTCCTACGAGCAGTACTTC. Protein sequence: CSVTSGISSYEQYF. The chain has TRBV20-1 and TRBJ2-7; 11 bases agree with TRBD2. The germline V gene encodes CDR1 DFQATT and CDR2 SNEGSKA (reference sequence). This CDR3 is 14 amino acids long. V was pared by 7 bases and J by 0 bases, with 5 bases of the junction left unmatched.

This clonotype has ten or more counts. This chain links TRBV6-6 with TRBJ2-5; D unresolved. The V gene's germline CDR1 is MNHNY and CDR2 SVGAGI (reference sequence). Trimming removed 5 bases at V and 5 bases at J, with 12 bases between. The CDR3 has 13 residues. Here the CDR3 reads CASSTGTWETQYF. CDR3 nucleotides: TGTGCCAGCAGTACGGGCACCTGGGAGACCCAGTACTTC.

This clonotype was detected ten times or more. The J gene is TRBJ2-5, the V gene TRBV20-1; TRBD2 might be the D (6 bases). Between the trimmed V and J ends, which lost 5 bases and 4 bases, there was a span of 11 bases. The CDR3 sequence is 12 residues long. Germline V gene sequence: CDR1 DFQATT, CDR2 SNEGSKA (reference sequence). The DNA of the CDR3 is TGCAGTGCTTCACCTAGCGTAGAGACCCAGTACTTC. Translating it yields CSASPSVETQYF.

The J gene is TRBJ2-7, the V gene TRBV20-1, with D uncertain. Germline V gene sequence: CDR1 DFQATT, CDR2 SNEGSKA (reference sequence). CDR3 length: 12 amino acids. V lost 6 bases and J 0 bases, leaving 9 bases between the germline ends. Here the CDR3 reads CSAIKSSYEQYF. The DNA for the CDR3 is TGCAGTGCCATCAAGAGCTCCTACGAGCAGTACTTC.

V is TRBV15 and J is TRBJ2-1; 16 bases fit TRBD2. Germline V CDR1 and CDR2: LNHNV, YYDKDF (reference sequence). The V and J ends lost 8 bases and 5 bases, in that order; junction bases with no gene match: 6. The CDR3 loop spans 16 amino acids. CDR3 DNA: TGTGCCACCCGCTTGGGACTAGCGGGAGGGGACAATGAGCAGTTCTTC. This encodes CATRLGLAGGDNEQFF.

This clonotype was counted ten times or more. The CDR3, as DNA: TGCAGCGCCGATGACAGGCAAGAAGAGACCCAGTACTTC. This translates into CSADDRQEETQYF. This chain uses TRBV29-1 with TRBJ2-5; D is perhaps TRBD1 (6 bases). Germline CDR1 SQVTM, CDR2 ANQGSEA. The CDR3 contains 13 residues. V was clipped by 7 bases and J by 3 bases, with 15 bases between them. The full variable domain, its missing parts supplied by reference TRBV29-1 and TRBJ2-5, is SAVISQKPSRDICQRGTSLTIQCQVDSQVTMMFWYRQQPGQSLTLIATANQGSEATYESGFVIDKFPISRPNLTFSTLTVSNMSPEDSSIYLCSADDRQEETQYFGPGTRLLVL.

In its sample, this clonotype was seen many times. The V and J genes are TRBV12-3 or TRBV12-4 and TRBJ2-1, with 9 nucleotides matching TRBD2. V lost 5 bases to trimming and J lost 9 bases; unmatched junction nucleotides: 14. The CDR3 totals 16 residues. The CDR3 region has the DNA TGTGCCAGCAGTCCCCCCGGGGTAGCGGGAGACCGTGAGCAGTTCTTC. Translating it yields CASSPPGVAGDREQFF.

There are many counts of this clonotype. The chain combines TRBV7-2 with TRBJ2-2; no clear D gene. The CDR3 sequence is 15 residues long. Between the trimmed V and J ends, which lost 0 bases and 4 bases, there was a span of 9 bases. Germline lookup yields CDR1 SGHTA and CDR2 FQGNSA. CDR3 protein: CASSLAPLGTGELFF. Written as DNA, the CDR3 is TGTGCCAGCAGCTTAGCGCCATTGGGCACCGGGGAGCTGTTTTTT.

The sample holds many counts of this clonotype. CDR3 residues: CASSDNRGPWDTQYF. The CDR3, as DNA: TGTGCCAGCAGTGATAACAGGGGACCTTGGGATACGCAGTATTTT. This rearrangement joins TRBV25-1 to TRBJ2-3; 7 bases align to TRBD1. With V trimmed by 3 bases and J by 6 bases, 9 bases remained unmatched. The germline V gene encodes CDR1 MGHDK and CDR2 SYGVNS. The CDR3 has 15 amino acids. Full variable domain (missing parts from reference TRBV25-1 and TRBJ2-3): EADIYQTPRYLVIGTGKKITLECSQTMGHDKMYWYQQDPGMELHLIHYSYGVNSTEKGDLSSESTVSRIRTEHFPLTLESARPSHTSQYLCASSDNRGPWDTQYFGPGTRLTVL.

The sample holds many counts of this clonotype. The chain employs TRBV2 and TRBJ1-1; 10 bases fit TRBD1. The CDR3 spans 20 residues. The germline V gene has CDR1 SNHLY and CDR2 FYNNEI. Trimming took 4 bases from V and 0 from J; bases not matched to a gene: 17. CDR3 DNA: TGTGCCAGCAGTGTTCCGCGGGACAGGGGTTCAGGCCCGATGAACACTGAAGCTTTCTTT. Translating gives CASSVPRDRGSGPMNTEAFF.

This clonotype was counted at least ten times. J is TRBJ1-5 and V is TRBV9; the D gene is possibly TRBD1 (5 bases). V was trimmed by 4 bases and J by 7 bases, leaving 15 bases between them. CDR3 length equals 14 residues. Germline loops: CDR1 SGDLS, CDR2 YYNGEE. The CDR3 sequence is CASSLYGGDQPQHF. DNA of the CDR3: TGTGCCAGCAGCCTATACGGAGGGGACCAGCCCCAGCATTTT.

This clonotype was observed many times. This chain uses TRBV20-1 with TRBJ2-7, with TRBD2 identical over 13 bases. V was pared by 5 bases and J by 6 bases, with 10 bases of the junction left unmatched. The germline V gene encodes CDR1 DFQATT and CDR2 SNEGSKA (reference sequence). CDR3 size: 15 residues. Here the CDR3 reads CSASSGLAGATEQYF. The CDR3 DNA sequence: TGCAGTGCTTCCTCTGGACTAGCGGGGGCCACCGAGCAGTACTTC.

This clonotype was seen repeatedly, ten times or more. The chain employs TRBV12-3 or TRBV12-4 and TRBJ1-5, with D possibly being TRBD1 (5 bases). V gave up 6 bases and J gave up 4 bases, with 19 bases separating them. The CDR3 extends over 16 amino acids. For the CDR3, the DNA is TGTGCCAGCAGCCGAGAAATGGGGACGGTTAATCAGCCCCAGCATTTT. It encodes CASSREMGTVNQPQHF.

The chain recombines TRBV19 with TRBJ2-7; 9 bases map to TRBD1. Germline V gene lookup returns CDR1 LNHDA and CDR2 SQIVND (reference sequence). The CDR3 spans 14 residues. V trimming: 3 bases; J trimming: 3 bases; junction bases outside the gene matches: 3. CDR3 coding DNA: TGTGCCAGTAGTATCCCGGGACAGGGCTACGAGCAGTACTTC. Translation gives CASSIPGQGYEQYF.

Only a few counts were recorded for this clonotype. V is TRBV27 and J is TRBJ1-1, with D perhaps TRBD1 (6 bases). Trimming took 6 bases from V and 7 from J, leaving 15 bases between them. CDR1 is MNHEY, CDR2 SMNVEV, per germline (reference sequence). The CDR3 is 13 residues long. CDR3: CASRVQGGHEAFF. Here the CDR3 DNA reads TGTGCCAGCAGGGTACAGGGAGGGCATGAAGCTTTCTTT.

This clonotype was observed many times. The chain couples TRBV5-1 to TRBJ2-7; 11 bases align to TRBD2. Germline V gene lookup returns CDR1 SGHRS and CDR2 YFSETQ. The CDR3 is made up of 16 amino acids. V lost 4 bases and J lost 3; bases outside the gene matches: 9. The DNA for the CDR3 is TGCGCCAGCAGCGCCCGACTAGCGGGAAAAGTCTACGAGCAGTACTTC. This gives the protein CASSARLAGKVYEQYF.

This clonotype was seen ten or more times. The chain joins TRBV20-1 to TRBJ2-1; D gene unclear. The germline V gene has CDR1 DFQATT and CDR2 SNEGSKA (reference sequence). V was pared by 0 bases and J by 2 bases, with 11 bases between. CDR3 length: 15 residues. The CDR3: CSARDRLIPYNEQFF. DNA of the CDR3: TGCAGTGCTAGAGATAGGCTTATCCCCTACAATGAGCAGTTCTTC.

The genes are TRBV27 and TRBJ2-1; 10 bases match TRBD2. J gave up 5 bases and V 3 bases, and 4 bases lay outside the gene matches. Germline CDR1 and CDR2: MNHEY and SMNVEV (reference sequence). The CDR3 has 15 amino acids. CDR3 coding DNA: TGTGCCAGCAGTTTGCCGGGACTAGCGCACAATGAGCAGTTCTTC. It is translated as CASSLPGLAHNEQFF.

J is TRBJ1-1 and V is TRBV10-2, with unresolved D. The V end was cut by 6 bases, the J end by 1 base, with 6 bases between. Germline V gene sequence: CDR1 WSHSY, CDR2 SAAADI. CDR3 size: 12 residues. The CDR3 nucleotides read TGCGCCAGCAGCGATCCGAACACTGAAGCTTTCTTT. It is translated as CASSDPNTEAFF.

In its sample, this clonotype was seen many times. The chain employs TRBV19 and TRBJ1-2; the D gene is possibly TRBD1 (6 bases). Trimming left V 3 bases short and J 3 bases short, with 11 bases between. From germline, CDR1 is LNHDA and CDR2 SQIVND (reference sequence). The length of the CDR3 is 14 residues. The CDR3 protein is CASSILTGDYGYTF. The CDR3 nucleotides read TGTGCCAGTAGTATCTTGACAGGAGACTATGGCTACACCTTC.

This clonotype was counted ten times or more. The V and J genes are TRBV11-2 and TRBJ2-5, with D uncertain. CDR1 is SGHAT, CDR2 FQNNGV, per germline. Trimming stripped 2 bases from V and 5 bases from J, with 9 bases between. This CDR3 comprises 13 residues. In DNA form, the CDR3 reads TGTGCCAGCAGCTTAACCCCTCGGGAGACCCAGTACTTC. Translation: CASSLTPRETQYF.

This clonotype has a count of ten or more. The chain is built from TRBV7-8 and TRBJ1-6; 9 positions match TRBD1. Germline-derived CDR1 and CDR2 are SGHVS and FQNEAQ. Trimming removed 1 base from V and 10 bases from J; junction bases left unmatched: 8. The CDR3 spans 16 residues. The CDR3 nucleotides read TGTGCCAGCAGCTTAGTAGGGGGGACAGGGACCTCACCCCTCCACTTT. Its protein product is CASSLVGGTGTSPLHF. The full variable domain, rest sourced from reference TRBV7-8 and TRBJ1-6, is GAGVSQSPRYKVAKRGQDVALRCDPISGHVSLFWYQQALGQGPEFLTYFQNEAQLDKSGLPSDRFFAERPEGSVSTLKIQRTQQEDSAVYLCASSLVGGTGTSPLHFGNGTRLTVT.

This clonotype was counted a few times. The V call is TRBV5-1, the J call TRBJ2-5, with 8 bases lining up with TRBD1. The CDR3 is made up of 15 amino acids. Losses at the gene ends were 0 bases for V and 13 bases for J; bases not matched to a gene: 14. Germline V CDR1 and CDR2: SGHRS, YFSETQ. The CDR3 here is CASSLDPGQGRGAYF. The CDR3 bases are TGCGCCAGCAGCTTGGACCCTGGACAGGGCCGCGGTGCGTACTTC.

This clonotype appeared many times. This chain joins TRBV29-1 and TRBJ2-7; D gene uncertain. Germline V gene lookup returns CDR1 SQVTM and CDR2 ANQGSEA. The CDR3 loop spans 13 amino acids. Between the trimmed V and J ends, which lost 7 bases and 5 bases, there was a span of 18 bases. CDR3 sequence reads: CSASGRFRDEQYF. CDR3 bases: TGCAGCGCCTCTGGACGGTTTAGGGACGAGCAGTACTTC.

This clonotype was seen ten or more times. The V gene is TRBV7-3, the J gene TRBJ2-1, with D perhaps TRBD2 (5 bases). V shed 2 bases and J shed 0 bases, with 20 bases lying between them. Per germline, CDR1 SGHTA and CDR2 FQGTGA. The CDR3 length is 19 residues. DNA for the CDR3: TGTGCCAGCAGCTTAGTGGGTGGGAGATTCCGTAGCTCCTACAATGAGCAGTTCTTC. It is translated as CASSLVGGRFRSSYNEQFF. The full variable domain, rest sourced from reference TRBV7-3 and TRBJ2-1, is GAGVSQTPSNKVTEKGKYVELRCDPISGHTALYWYRQSLGQGPEFLIYFQGTGAADDSGLPNDRFFAVRPEGSVSTLKIQRTERGDSAVYLCASSLVGGRFRSSYNEQFFGPGTRLTVL.